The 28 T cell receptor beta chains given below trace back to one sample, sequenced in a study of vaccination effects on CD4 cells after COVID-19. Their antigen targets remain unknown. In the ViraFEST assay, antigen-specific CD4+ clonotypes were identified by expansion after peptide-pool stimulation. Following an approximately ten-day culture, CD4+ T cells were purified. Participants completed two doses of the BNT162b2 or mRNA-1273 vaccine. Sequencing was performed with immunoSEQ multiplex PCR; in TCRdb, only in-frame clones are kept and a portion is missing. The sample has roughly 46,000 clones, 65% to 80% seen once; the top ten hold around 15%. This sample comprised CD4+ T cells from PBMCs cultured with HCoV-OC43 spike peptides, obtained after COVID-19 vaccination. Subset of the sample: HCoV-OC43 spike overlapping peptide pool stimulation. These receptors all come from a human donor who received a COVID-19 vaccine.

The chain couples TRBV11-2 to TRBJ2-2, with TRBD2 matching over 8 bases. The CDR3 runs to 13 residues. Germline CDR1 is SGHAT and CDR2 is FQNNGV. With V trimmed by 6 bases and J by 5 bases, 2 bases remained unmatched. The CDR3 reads CASRPGGTGELFF. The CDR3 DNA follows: TGTGCCAGCAGGCCGGGGGGGACCGGGGAGCTGTTTTTT.

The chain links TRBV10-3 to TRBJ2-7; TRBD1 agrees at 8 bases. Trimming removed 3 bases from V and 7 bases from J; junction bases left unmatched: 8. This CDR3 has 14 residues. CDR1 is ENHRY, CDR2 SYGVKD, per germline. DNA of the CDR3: TGTGCCATCAGTGATATATCCAGGGGGCATGAGCAGTACTTC. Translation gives CAISDISRGHEQYF.

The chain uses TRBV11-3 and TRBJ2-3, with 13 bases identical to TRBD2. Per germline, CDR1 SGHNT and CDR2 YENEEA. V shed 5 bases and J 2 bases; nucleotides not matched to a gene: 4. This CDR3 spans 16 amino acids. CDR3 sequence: CASSETSGGITDTQYF. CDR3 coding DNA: TGTGCCAGCAGCGAGACTAGCGGGGGGATCACAGATACGCAGTATTTT.

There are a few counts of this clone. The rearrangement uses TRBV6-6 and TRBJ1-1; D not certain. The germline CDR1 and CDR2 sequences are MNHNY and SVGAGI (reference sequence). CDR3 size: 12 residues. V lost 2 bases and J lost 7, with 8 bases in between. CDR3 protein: CASSYREGEAFF. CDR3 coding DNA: TGTGCCAGCAGTTACAGGGAGGGTGAAGCTTTCTTT.

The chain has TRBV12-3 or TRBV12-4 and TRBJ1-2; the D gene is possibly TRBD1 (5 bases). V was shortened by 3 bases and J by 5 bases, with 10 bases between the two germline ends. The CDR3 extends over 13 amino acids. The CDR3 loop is CASSLEQAYGYTF. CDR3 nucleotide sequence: TGTGCCAGCAGTTTGGAACAGGCGTATGGCTACACCTTC.

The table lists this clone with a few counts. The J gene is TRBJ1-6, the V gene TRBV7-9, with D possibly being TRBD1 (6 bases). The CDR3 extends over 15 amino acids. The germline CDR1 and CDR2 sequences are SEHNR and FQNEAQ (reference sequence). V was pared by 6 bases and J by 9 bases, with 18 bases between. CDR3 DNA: TGTGCCAGCAGGAACCGGGGGCTCGGGGTTTCACCCCTCCACTTT. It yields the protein CASRNRGLGVSPLHF.

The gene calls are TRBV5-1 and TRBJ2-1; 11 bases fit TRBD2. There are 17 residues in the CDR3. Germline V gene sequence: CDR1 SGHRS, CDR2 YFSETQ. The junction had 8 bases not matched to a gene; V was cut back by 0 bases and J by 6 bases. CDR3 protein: CASSLGNSGGAINEQFF. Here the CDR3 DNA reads TGCGCCAGCAGCTTGGGTAATAGCGGGGGGGCCATCAATGAGCAGTTCTTC.

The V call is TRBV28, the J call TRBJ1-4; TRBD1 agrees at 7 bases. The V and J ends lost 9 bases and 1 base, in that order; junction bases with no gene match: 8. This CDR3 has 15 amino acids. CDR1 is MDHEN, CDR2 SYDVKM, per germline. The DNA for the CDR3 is TGTGCCAGTCGGGACAGAGTGTTAACTAATGAAAAACTGTTTTTT. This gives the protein CASRDRVLTNEKLFF.

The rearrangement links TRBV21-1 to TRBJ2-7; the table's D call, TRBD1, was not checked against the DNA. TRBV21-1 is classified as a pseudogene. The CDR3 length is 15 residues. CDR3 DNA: TGTGCCAGCAGAGCCGGGACACCAATATTCTACGAGCAGTACTTC. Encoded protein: CASRAGTPIFYEQYF.

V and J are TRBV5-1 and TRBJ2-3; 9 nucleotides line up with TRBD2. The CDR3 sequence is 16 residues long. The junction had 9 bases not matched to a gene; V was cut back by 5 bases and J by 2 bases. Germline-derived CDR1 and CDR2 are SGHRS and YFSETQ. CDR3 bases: TGCGCCAGCAGTCTAATTGGCGGGGGGGCCACAGATACGCAGTATTTT. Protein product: CASSLIGGGATDTQYF.

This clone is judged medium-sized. The CDR3 DNA reads TGCGCCAGCAGTCCTCCCGGGCCGAGGAAAGAGACCCAGTACTTC. It is translated as CASSPPGPRKETQYF. This rearrangement joins TRBV23-1 to TRBJ2-5; D is uncertain. TRBV23-1 is recorded as an ORF, its role being uncertain. This CDR3 contains 15 residues. The V and J ends lost 4 bases and 3 bases respectively, with 15 bases between them.

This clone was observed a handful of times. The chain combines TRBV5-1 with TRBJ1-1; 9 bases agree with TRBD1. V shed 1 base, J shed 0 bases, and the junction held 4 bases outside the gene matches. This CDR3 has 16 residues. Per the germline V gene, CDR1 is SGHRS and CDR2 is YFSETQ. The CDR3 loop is CASSLTGGLMNTEAFF. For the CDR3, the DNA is TGCGCCAGCAGCTTGACAGGGGGCCTCATGAACACTGAAGCTTTCTTT. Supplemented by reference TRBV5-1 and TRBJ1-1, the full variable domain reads KAGVTQTPRYLIKTRGQQVTLSCSPISGHRSVSWYQQTPGQGLQFLFEYFSETQRNKGNFPGRFSGRQFSNSRSEMNVSTLELGDSALYLCASSLTGGLMNTEAFFGQGTRLTVV.

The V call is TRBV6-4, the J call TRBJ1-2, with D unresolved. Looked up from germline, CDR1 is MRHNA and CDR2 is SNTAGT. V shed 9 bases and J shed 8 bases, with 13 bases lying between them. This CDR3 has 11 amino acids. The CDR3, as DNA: TGTGCCAGGGATCGAGAAGGCGGCTACACCTTC. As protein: CARDREGGYTF.

Written as DNA, the CDR3 is TGTGCCAGCAGTTACAGGGGATCCCACACAGATACGCAGTATTTT. Protein sequence: CASSYRGSHTDTQYF. J is TRBJ2-3 and V is TRBV27, with TRBD1 matching over 7 bases. Germline V gene lookup returns CDR1 MNHEY and CDR2 SMNVEV (reference sequence). This CDR3 has 15 residues. The V segment lost 4 bases and the J segment 2 bases; nucleotides outside the gene matches: 6.

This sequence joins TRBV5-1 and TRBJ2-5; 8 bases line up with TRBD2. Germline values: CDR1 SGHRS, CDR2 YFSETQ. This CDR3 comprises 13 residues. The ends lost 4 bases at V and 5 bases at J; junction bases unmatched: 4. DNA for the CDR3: TGCGCCAGCAGCAGGGGACTAGGGGAGACCCAGTACTTC. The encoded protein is CASSRGLGETQYF.

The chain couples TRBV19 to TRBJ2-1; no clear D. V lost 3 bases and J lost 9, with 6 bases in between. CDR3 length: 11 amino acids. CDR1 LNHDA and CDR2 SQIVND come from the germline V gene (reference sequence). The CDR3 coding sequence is TGTGCCAGTAGTATCAGTATTGAGCAGTTCTTC. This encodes CASSISIEQFF.

The CDR3 DNA is TGTGCCATCAGTGAGTCTTCGGGCTCGAACACTGAAGCTTTCTTT. Translation: CAISESSGSNTEAFF. The V gene is TRBV10-3, the J gene TRBJ1-1; D not resolved. Germline V gives CDR1 ENHRY, CDR2 SYGVKD. V was clipped by 0 bases and J by 1 base, with 9 bases between them. The CDR3 has 15 amino acids.

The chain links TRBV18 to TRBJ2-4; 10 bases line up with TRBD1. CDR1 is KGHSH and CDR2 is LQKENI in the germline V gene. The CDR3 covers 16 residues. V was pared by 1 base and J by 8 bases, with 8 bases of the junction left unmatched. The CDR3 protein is CASSPRTGGLGDIQYF. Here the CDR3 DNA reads TGTGCCAGCTCACCACGGACAGGGGGTTTGGGTGACATTCAGTACTTC.

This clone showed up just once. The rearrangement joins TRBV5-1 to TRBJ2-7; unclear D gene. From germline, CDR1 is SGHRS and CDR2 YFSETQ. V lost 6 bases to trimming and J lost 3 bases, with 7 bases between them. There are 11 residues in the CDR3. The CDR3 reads CASKDGYEQYF. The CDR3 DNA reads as TGCGCCAGCAAGGACGGCTACGAGCAGTACTTC.

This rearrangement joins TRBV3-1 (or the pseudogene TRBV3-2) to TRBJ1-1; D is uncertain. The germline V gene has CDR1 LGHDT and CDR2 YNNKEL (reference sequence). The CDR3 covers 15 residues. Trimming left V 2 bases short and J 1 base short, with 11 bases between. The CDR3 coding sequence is TGTGCCAGCAGCCAACAGTTACAAACGAACACTGAAGCTTTCTTT. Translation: CASSQQLQTNTEAFF.

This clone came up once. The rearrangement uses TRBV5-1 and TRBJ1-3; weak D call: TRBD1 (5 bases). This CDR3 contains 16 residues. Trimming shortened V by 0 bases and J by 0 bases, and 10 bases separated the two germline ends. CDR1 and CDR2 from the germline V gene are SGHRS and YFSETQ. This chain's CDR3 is CASSLATGYSGNTIYF. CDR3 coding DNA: TGCGCCAGCAGCTTGGCTACAGGTTACTCTGGAAACACCATATATTTT. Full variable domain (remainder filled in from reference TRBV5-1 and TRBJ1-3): KAGVTQTPRYLIKTRGQQVTLSCSPISGHRSVSWYQQTPGQGLQFLFEYFSETQRNKGNFPGRFSGRQFSNSRSEMNVSTLELGDSALYLCASSLATGYSGNTIYFGEGSWLTVV.

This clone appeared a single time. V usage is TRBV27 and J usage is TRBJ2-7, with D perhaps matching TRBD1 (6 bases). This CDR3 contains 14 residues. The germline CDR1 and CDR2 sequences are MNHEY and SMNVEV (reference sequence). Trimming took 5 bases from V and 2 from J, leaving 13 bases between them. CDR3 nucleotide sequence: TGTGCCAGCAGTCTCGGGACAAACACCTACGAGCAGTACTTC. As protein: CASSLGTNTYEQYF.

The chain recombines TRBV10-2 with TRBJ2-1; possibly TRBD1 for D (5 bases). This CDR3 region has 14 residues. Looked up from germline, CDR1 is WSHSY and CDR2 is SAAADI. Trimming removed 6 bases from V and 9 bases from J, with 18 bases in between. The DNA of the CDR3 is TGCGCCAGCAGAGACTTGGGGCCCGCCGGTGAGCAGTTCTTC. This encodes CASRDLGPAGEQFF.

CDR3 in DNA: TGTGCCAGCAGTTACCGGCTAGCGGGGGGGCCGCTGGAGACCCAGTACTTC. This gives the protein CASSYRLAGGPLETQYF. V is TRBV6-2 or TRBV6-3 and J is TRBJ2-5; 12 bases agree with TRBD2. This CDR3 is built from 17 residues. Germline values: CDR1 MNHEY, CDR2 SVGEGT. Trimming took 2 bases from V and 5 from J; bases not matched to a gene: 9.

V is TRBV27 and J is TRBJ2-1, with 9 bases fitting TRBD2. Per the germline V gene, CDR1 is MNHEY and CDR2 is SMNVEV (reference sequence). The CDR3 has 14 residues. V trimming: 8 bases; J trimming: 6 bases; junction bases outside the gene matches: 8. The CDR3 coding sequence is TGTGCCAGCGGTAGGGCGGGAGGGAGCAATGAGCAGTTCTTC. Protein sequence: CASGRAGGSNEQFF.

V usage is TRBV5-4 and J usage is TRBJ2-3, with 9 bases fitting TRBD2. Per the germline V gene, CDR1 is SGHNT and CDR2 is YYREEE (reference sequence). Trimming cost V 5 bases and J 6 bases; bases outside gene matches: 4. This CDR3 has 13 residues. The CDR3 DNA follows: TGTGCCAGCAGACCAGGACTAGCGGATACGCAGTATTTT. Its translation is CASRPGLADTQYF.

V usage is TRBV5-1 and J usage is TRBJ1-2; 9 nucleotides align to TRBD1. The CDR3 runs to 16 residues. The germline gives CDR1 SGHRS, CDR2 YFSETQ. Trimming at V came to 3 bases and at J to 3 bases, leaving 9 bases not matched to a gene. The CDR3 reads CASSSRPTGGDYGYTF. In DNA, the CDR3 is TGCGCCAGCAGCTCCCGGCCGACAGGGGGAGACTATGGCTACACCTTC.

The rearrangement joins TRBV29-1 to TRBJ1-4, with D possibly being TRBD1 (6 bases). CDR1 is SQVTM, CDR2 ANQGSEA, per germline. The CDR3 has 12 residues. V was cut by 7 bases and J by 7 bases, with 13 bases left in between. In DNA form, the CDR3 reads TGCAGCGCCGGGAAAGGGGGTGAAAAACTGTTTTTT. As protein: CSAGKGGEKLFF.